Listed below are T cell receptor beta chains from one sample, sequenced in a study of T-cell memory formation after mild COVID-19. TCRdb itself ran the 5' RACE reads through MiXCR, one entry per CDR3 protein. The sample gives about 290,000 distinct CDR3 sequences, roughly 17% of which show up once; around 23% is in the top ten. Material for sequencing was PBMCs or a T cell subset sorted from them (not recorded which). The receptors shown here come from a man aged 18-30 years who had mild COVID-19 (a few samples of this study predate the infection). Cell type and time point are not known. Each CDR3 is given without its conserved first and last residue.

j_call v_call cdr3_aa
TRBJ1-3 TRBV6-5 ASSYSSWRGDTIY
TRBJ2-2 TRBV3-1 ASSPEGWGYGTGELF
TRBJ2-3 TRBV4-2 ASSPGDRGTDTQY
TRBJ1-1 TRBV12-3/TRBV12-4 ASRAEIEAF
TRBJ2-5 TRBV10-1 ASSESEGRETQY
TRBJ2-7 TRBV7-2 ASSSSRDRGTYEQY
TRBJ1-5 TRBV30 AWSISSQPQH
TRBJ2-7 TRBV13 ASSSLDRRTSYEQY
TRBJ2-2 TRBV4-3 ASSLLVGGGEGGELF
TRBJ2-7 TRBV30 AWRWTGAAEQY
TRBJ2-1 TRBV29-1 SVVMFLGTGGFNEQF
TRBJ2-3 TRBV11-2 ASSRRIDRVAEDTQY
TRBJ2-5 TRBV6-5 ASSQLGTSLFTETQY
TRBJ1-1 TRBV5-1 ASRQGSNTEAF
TRBJ1-6 TRBV4-3 ASSPQGEVEGTPLH
TRBJ1-1 TRBV12-3/TRBV12-4 ASSWGQGMNTEAF
TRBJ1-1 TRBV29-1 SVVGGNTEAF
TRBJ1-6 TRBV9 ASSAGWGSPLH
TRBJ2-1 TRBV5-1 ASRFGNEQF
TRBJ2-7 TRBV5-6 ASSLEDRGTYEQY
TRBJ2-1 TRBV4-2 ASSRPRIAEQF
TRBJ2-5 TRBV19 ASSIGAGGHIETQY
TRBJ2-5 TRBV20-1 SARDGSGQETQY
TRBJ1-5 TRBV15 ATSTDRGIGQPQH
TRBJ2-1 TRBV4-1 ASSPPVGGYNEQF
TRBJ1-2 TRBV28 ASSSGGGPSAYGYT
TRBJ1-2 TRBV18 ASSPREGVSYGYT
TRBJ1-1 TRBV5-5 ASSSLPGQGNTEAF
TRBJ2-1 TRBV7-8 ASSLVRGRGKYNEQF
TRBJ2-3 TRBV7-9 ASQLGGRTDTQY
TRBJ2-3 TRBV5-4 ASSLGTVTDTQY
TRBJ2-4 TRBV4-1 ASSPLTVAKNIQY
TRBJ1-1 TRBV29-1 SVRTPETGGTEAF
TRBJ1-5 TRBV20-1 SAADRGTGNQPQH
TRBJ2-7 TRBV5-1 ASSLEAGTGVEQY
TRBJ2-1 TRBV20-1 SAGTSGEF
TRBJ2-7 TRBV5-1 ASSFSPVQPYEQY
TRBJ2-5 TRBV7-6 ASSLGRGARETQY
TRBJ2-2 TRBV14 ASSRGWRGETGELF
TRBJ1-1 TRBV5-4 ASSLGGRVNTEAF
TRBJ2-2 TRBV2 ASSEAEGHRYTGELF
TRBJ1-1 TRBV6-2/TRBV6-3 ATRSTGAAEAF
TRBJ2-3 TRBV7-8 ASSLVEYSTDTQY
TRBJ1-1 TRBV5-1 ASSLAPNTEAF